The present T cell receptor beta chain was sequenced within a study of cytomegalovirus exposure and HLA in healthy donors. Findings of the study overall: A missense variant in DCLRE1C was later tied to TCR beta V- and J-gene trimming. About 87% or about 30% of the time was how often most TCR beta V segments were productive, according to an earlier analysis. Specificity for CMV antigens was confirmed in vitro for a few of the CMV-associated chains.

Judged by abundance, this clone is medium-sized. No antigen is known for it. PCR used 60 Vbeta primers and 13 Jbeta primers. Source study methods: Unique TCR beta chains numbered 80 million to 95 million in a later analysis, with around 10 million shared. TCRdb's copy holds only in-frame clones and misses some; the assay was immunoSEQ multiplex PCR. The DNA gave D and trimming, while V, J and clone size come from that table. The sample shows about 210,000 clones, approximately 80% of them seen only once. This CDR3 is 12 amino acids long. Between the trimmed V and J ends, which lost 4 bases and 6 bases, there was a span of 10 bases. Germline-derived CDR1 and CDR2 are MNHEY and SMNVEV (reference sequence).

The specimen was PBMCs. This chain links TRBV27 with TRBJ2-7; D may be TRBD2 (5 bases). This receptor was taken from a woman in her forties or fifties in good health and CMV-seropositive. CDR3 DNA sequence: TGTGCCAGCAGTTATCACGAGGGCGAGCAGTACTTC. This gives the protein CASSYHEGEQYF.